This TCR beta chain stems from a study of blood T cell repertoires in COVID-19. Study in general: The samples span acute and convalescent COVID-19 from the United States, Italy and Spain. Sample material is recorded as cDNA or gDNA derived from T cells, B-cell-depleted T cells, or PBMCs.

Original handling: From reference gene primer amplification, estimates of nucleated cell counts were derived. TCRdb's copy holds only in-frame clones and misses some; the assay was immunoSEQ multiplex PCR. The V and J calls and clone size are taken from that table; D and trimming were inferred from the DNA. The sample carries 70,000 to 95,000 clones, 65% to 85% recorded once. This CDR3 comprises 17 residues. Germline V gene data show CDR1 as LGHNA and CDR2 as YNFKEQ. The ends were cut back, 1 base at V and 2 bases at J, with 17 bases in the middle. This TCR came from a woman aged 60 to 75 with acute or convalescent COVID-19. Sequencing used peripheral blood. V is TRBV4-2 and J is TRBJ2-5; possibly TRBD2 for D (6 bases). In nucleotides, the CDR3 is TGTGCCAGCAGCCAAGGCGCCGCGGGGAGAGAGCAAGAGACCCAGTACTTC. Residues: CASSQGAAGREQETQYF.